Listed below are T cell receptor beta chains from one sample, sequenced in a study of shared clonotypes between healthy human individuals. TCRdb's copy holds only in-frame clones and misses some; the assay was immunoSEQ multiplex PCR. The table lists fewer than 1.6 million clones, approximately 98.5% of them singletons, with roughly 0.36% in the top ten. Sequencing was performed on naive CD4+ T cells sorted from blood. All receptors derive from a man younger than 45 in good health. Each CDR3 is given with its conserved first and last residue. The order of the fields is D gene, V gene, J gene, CDR3 protein, CDR3 DNA. D genes are given only for firm matches.

.	TRBV30	TRBJ2-7	CAWSKLGGRITIYEQYF	TGTGCCTGGAGTAAACTAGGAGGCAGGATCACCATCTACGAGCAGTACTTC
.	TRBV7-3	TRBJ1-4	CASSLRGATNEKLFF	TGTGCCAGCAGCTTAAGGGGGGCAACTAATGAAAAACTGTTTTTT
TRBD1	TRBV7-9	TRBJ2-3	CASSSRDRSSTQYF	TGTGCCAGCAGCTCCCGGGACAGGAGTTCAACGCAGTATTTT
.	TRBV20-1	TRBJ2-3	CSARPADTQYF	TGCAGTGCTCGGCCCGCAGATACGCAGTATTTT
.	TRBV28	TRBJ1-5	CASTGLFQGNQPQHF	TGTGCCAGCACAGGCCTATTTCAGGGGAATCAGCCCCAGCATTTT
.	TRBV28	TRBJ1-1	CASRRGEPEAFF	TGTGCCAGCAGGAGGGGGGAACCTGAAGCTTTCTTT
.	TRBV6-1	TRBJ2-3	CASSEGFGDTQYF	TGTGCCAGCAGTGAAGGGTTTGGAGATACGCAGTATTTT
.	TRBV7-2	TRBJ2-7	CASSFGTGRTYEQYF	TGTGCCAGCAGCTTTGGGACGGGGAGAACCTACGAGCAGTACTTC
TRBD1	TRBV7-2	TRBJ2-1	CASSYRGQYNEQFF	TGTGCCAGCAGCTACAGGGGGCAGTACAATGAGCAGTTCTTC
.	TRBV10-3	TRBJ2-5	CAISGQAEETQYF	TGTGCCATCAGCGGGCAGGCTGAAGAGACCCAGTACTTC
.	TRBV6-5	TRBJ2-2	CASSRTENTGELFF	TGTGCCAGCAGTCGGACAGAGAACACCGGGGAGCTGTTTTTT
TRBD1	TRBV7-9	TRBJ1-2	CASSSDRGYGYTF	TGTGCCAGCAGCTCGGACAGGGGCTATGGCTACACCTTC